Shown below are 10 T cell receptor beta chains from a single sample sequenced in a study of identical twins. TCRdb re-analysed the 5' RACE reads in MiXCR, keeping a single row per CDR3 protein. The sample comprises a few hundred thousand distinct CDR3 sequences, about a fifth of which are singletons, and around 10% rests with the top ten. The sequenced material came from naive T cells sorted from blood. The source of these receptors is a man in his forties or fifties in good health.

This clonotype was found a few times. The chain uses TRBV7-6 and TRBJ1-5; TRBD1 might be the D (5 bases). The CDR3 is 17 residues long. Trimming took off 1 base at V and 0 bases at J, with 13 bases between the two ends. Germline V gene data show CDR1 as SGHVS and CDR2 as FNYEAQ. CDR3 sequence reads: CASSLGSAGSSNQPQHF. The CDR3 nucleotides are TGTGCCAGCAGCTTAGGCTCGGCAGGGAGTAGCAATCAGCCCCAGCATTTT. Full variable domain (outside the CDR3, taken from reference TRBV7-6 and TRBJ1-5): GAGVSQSPRYKVTKRGQDVALRCDPISGHVSLYWYRQALGQGPEFLTYFNYEAQQDKSGLPNDRFSAERPEGSISTLTIQRTEQRDSAMYRCASSLGSAGSSNQPQHFGDGTRLSIL.

This clonotype appeared many times. J is TRBJ2-3 and V is TRBV11-2, with D perhaps TRBD2 (7 bases). The V and J ends lost 4 bases and 5 bases respectively, with 16 bases between them. There are 15 residues in the CDR3. Germline V lookup: CDR1 SGHAT, CDR2 FQNNGV. The CDR3 loop reads CASSSPGGSGDTQYF. CDR3 DNA: TGTGCCAGCAGCTCCCCGGGGGGCTCGGGAGATACGCAGTATTTT.

The chain combines TRBV15 with TRBJ1-4; 8 bases are a match to TRBD1. The CDR3 consists of 15 residues. CDR1 and CDR2 (germline): LNHNV, YYDKDF (reference sequence). V gave up 0 bases and J gave up 8 bases; unmatched junction bases: 5. The CDR3 sequence is CATSRERTGLEKLFF. The DNA for the CDR3 is TGTGCCACCAGCAGAGAAAGGACAGGGTTGGAAAAACTGTTTTTT.

This rearrangement joins TRBV3-1 to TRBJ2-1; D is unclear. This CDR3 comprises 16 residues. V was pared by 1 base and J by 0 bases, with 10 bases between. Germline V lookup: CDR1 LGHDT, CDR2 YNNKEL (reference sequence). CDR3 amino acids: CASSQVYVSSYNEQFF. CDR3 coding DNA: TGTGCCAGCAGCCAAGTATACGTAAGCTCCTACAATGAGCAGTTCTTC.

This clonotype appeared a few times. V gene TRBV4-3 combines with J gene TRBJ2-4; D unresolved. Germline lookup yields CDR1 LGHNA and CDR2 YSLEER. The V gene lost 0 bases and the J gene lost 0 bases, with 9 bases spanning the gap. The CDR3 extends over 16 amino acids. CDR3 nucleotide sequence: TGCGCCAGCAGCCAAGATATAAACAAAGCCAAAAACATTCAGTACTTC. It specifies CASSQDINKAKNIQYF.

This clonotype was seen many times. The V and J genes are TRBV11-2 and TRBJ2-7; D might be TRBD2 (6 bases). Per germline, CDR1 SGHAT and CDR2 FQNNGV. The CDR3 consists of 15 residues. Deletions cut 8 bases from V and 0 bases from J, with 17 bases between. DNA for the CDR3: TGTGCCAGCGTCGCAGCGGGTCCGAGCTCCTACGAGCAGTACTTC. Its protein product is CASVAAGPSSYEQYF.

In its sample, this clonotype was seen many times. This sequence joins TRBV20-1 and TRBJ1-1, with D uncertain. The CDR3 contains 15 residues. Per the germline V gene, CDR1 is DFQATT and CDR2 is SNEGSKA (reference sequence). The V and J ends lost 3 bases and 7 bases respectively, with 21 bases between them. For the CDR3, the DNA is TGCAGTGCTAGTACCTACCGAAATTTAAGGGATGAAGCTTTCTTT. Translating it yields CSASTYRNLRDEAFF.

The table lists this clonotype with a few counts. The chain carries TRBV7-2 and TRBJ1-1, with TRBD1 as a possible D gene (5 bases). This CDR3 spans 13 amino acids. CDR1 and CDR2 from the germline V gene are SGHTA and FQGNSA. Trimming took 9 bases from V and 2 from J, leaving 13 bases between them. The CDR3 coding sequence is TGTGCCAGTGACCCGGGACTTAACACTGAAGCTTTCTTT. Its protein product is CASDPGLNTEAFF.

The chain has TRBV20-1 and TRBJ1-2; D is unresolved. Trimming removed 4 bases from V and 6 bases from J, with 9 bases in between. The CDR3 loop spans 11 amino acids. Germline V CDR1 and CDR2: DFQATT, SNEGSKA (reference sequence). The CDR3 DNA sequence: TGCAGTGCTAAATCTATAGATGGCTACACCTTC. Translated: CSAKSIDGYTF.

The V and J genes are TRBV29-1 and TRBJ1-1; D uncertain. CDR1 is SQVTM and CDR2 is ANQGSEA in the germline V gene. The CDR3 is 14 amino acids. Trimming pared 0 bases from V and 1 base from J, leaving 9 bases between. CDR3 protein: CSVEDWPENTEAFF. For the CDR3, the DNA is TGCAGCGTTGAAGATTGGCCGGAGAACACTGAAGCTTTCTTT. The whole variable domain, remainder taken from reference TRBV29-1 and TRBJ1-1, is SAVISQKPSRDICQRGTSLTIQCQVDSQVTMMFWYRQQPGQSLTLIATANQGSEATYESGFVIDKFPISRPNLTFSTLTVSNMSPEDSSIYLCSVEDWPENTEAFFGQGTRLTVV.